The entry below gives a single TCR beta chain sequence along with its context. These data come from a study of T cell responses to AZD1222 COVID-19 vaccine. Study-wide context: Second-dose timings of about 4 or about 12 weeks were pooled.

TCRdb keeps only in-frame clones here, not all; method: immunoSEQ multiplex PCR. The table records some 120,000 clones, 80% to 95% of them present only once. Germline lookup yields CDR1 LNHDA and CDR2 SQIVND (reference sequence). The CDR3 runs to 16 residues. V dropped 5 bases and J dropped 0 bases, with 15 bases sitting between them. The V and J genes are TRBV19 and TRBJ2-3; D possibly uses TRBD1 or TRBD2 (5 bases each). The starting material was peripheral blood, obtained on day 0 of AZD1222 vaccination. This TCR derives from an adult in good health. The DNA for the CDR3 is TGTGCCAGTAGTTTCGAGGGACCGATTAGCACAGATACGCAGTATTTT. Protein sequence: CASSFEGPISTDTQYF.